This section outlines one TCR beta chain sequence together with its context. Its antigen is not identified. This entry is derived from a study of cytomegalovirus exposure and HLA in healthy donors. Across the whole study: The same platform was used for the 110 or so validation repertoires and the roughly 670 first-cohort repertoires, a later analysis reported.

The CDR3 sequence is 15 residues long. The trim removed 7 bases at V and 8 bases at J, leaving 14 bases unmatched. CDR1 is LNHDA and CDR2 is SQIVND in the germline V gene (reference sequence). Study results and caveats: Published work reported that the classifier diagnosed cytomegalovirus status with high specificity and sensitivity. Altogether, some 160 TCR beta chains were recorded as cytomegalovirus-associated. Specific recognition of CMV antigens was confirmed in vitro for a few chains (all CMV-associated).

Sequenced by immunoSEQ multiplex PCR; TCRdb stores in-frame clones only, minus some. The sample carries around 63,000 clones, around 90% recorded once. The receptor was isolated from a woman aged 18-29 years in good health and CMV-seronegative. The chain recombines TRBV19 with TRBJ1-2, with 9 bases aligning to TRBD1. Material for sequencing was PBMCs. The CDR3 nucleotides are TGTGCCAGTACCACCGGGACAGGGCTCCTTTCAGGCTACACCTTC. This codes for CASTTGTGLLSGYTF.